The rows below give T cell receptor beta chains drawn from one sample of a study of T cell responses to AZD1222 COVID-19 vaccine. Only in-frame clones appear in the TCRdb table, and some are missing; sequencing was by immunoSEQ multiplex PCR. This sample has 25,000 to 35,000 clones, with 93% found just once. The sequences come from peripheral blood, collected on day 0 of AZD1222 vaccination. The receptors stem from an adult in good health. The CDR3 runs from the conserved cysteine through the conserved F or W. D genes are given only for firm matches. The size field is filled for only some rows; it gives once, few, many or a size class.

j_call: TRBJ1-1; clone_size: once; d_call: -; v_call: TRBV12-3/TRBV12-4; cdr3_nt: TGTGCCAGCAGTTTACAAATGAACACTGAAGCTTTCTTT; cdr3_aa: CASSLQMNTEAFF
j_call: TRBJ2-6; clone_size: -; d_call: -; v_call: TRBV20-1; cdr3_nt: TGCAGTGCTAGTTTCAGCAACTCTGGGGCCAACGTCCTGACTTTC; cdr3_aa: CSASFSNSGANVLTF
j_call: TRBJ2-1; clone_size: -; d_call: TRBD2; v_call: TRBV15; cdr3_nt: TGTGCCACAAGGGGACTAGGGAATGAGCAGTTCTTC; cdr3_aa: CATRGLGNEQFF
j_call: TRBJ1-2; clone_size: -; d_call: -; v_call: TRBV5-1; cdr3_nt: TGCGCCAGCAGCCAGAGATCTATCGGCTATGGCTACACCTTC; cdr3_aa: CASSQRSIGYGYTF
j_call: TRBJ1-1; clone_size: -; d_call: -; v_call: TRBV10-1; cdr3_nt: TGCGCCAGCATGGGCCCGGGGGACACTGAAGCTTTCTTT; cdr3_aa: CASMGPGDTEAFF
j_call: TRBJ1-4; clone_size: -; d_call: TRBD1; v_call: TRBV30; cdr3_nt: TGTGCCTGGACCAAACGCGGGACAGGCCATGAAAAACTGTTTTTT; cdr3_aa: CAWTKRGTGHEKLFF
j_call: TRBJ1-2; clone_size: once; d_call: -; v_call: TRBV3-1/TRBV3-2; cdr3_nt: TGTGCCAGCAGCCAAGATGGGAGGACGAACTATGGCTACACCTTC; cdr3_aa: CASSQDGRTNYGYTF
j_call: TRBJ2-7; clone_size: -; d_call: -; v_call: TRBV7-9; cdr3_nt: TGTGCCAGCAGCCTGGGAGGAGGAGGGCGATCCTACGAGCAGTACTTC; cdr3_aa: CASSLGGGGRSYEQYF
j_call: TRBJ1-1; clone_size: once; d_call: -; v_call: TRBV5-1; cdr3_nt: TGCGCCAGCAGCTTGGGCGGAGGAGGCACTGAAGCTTTCTTT; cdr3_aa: CASSLGGGGTEAFF
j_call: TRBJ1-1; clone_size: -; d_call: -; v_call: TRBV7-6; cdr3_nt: TGTGCCAGCAGCCCACCGAGTGGGACCTACTTTAATGAAGCTTTCTTT; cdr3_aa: CASSPPSGTYFNEAFF
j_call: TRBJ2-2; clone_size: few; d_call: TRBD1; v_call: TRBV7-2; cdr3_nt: TGTGCCAGCAGCACACCCCGGACAGGTGCGAACACCGGGGAGCTGTTTTTT; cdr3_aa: CASSTPRTGANTGELFF
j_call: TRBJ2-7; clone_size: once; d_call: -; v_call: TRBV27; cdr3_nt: TGTGCCAGCAGTTCCGGACACCTCCACGAGCAGTACTTC; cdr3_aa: CASSSGHLHEQYF
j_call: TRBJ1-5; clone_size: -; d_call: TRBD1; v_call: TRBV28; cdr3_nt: TGTGCCAGCAGTTCGACAGGGTTTCGACAGCCCCAGCATTTT; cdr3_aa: CASSSTGFRQPQHF
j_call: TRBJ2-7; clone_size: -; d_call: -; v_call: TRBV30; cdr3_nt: TGTGCCTGGGGAAGACAGGGAGGGCTTTACGAGCAGTACTTC; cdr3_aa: CAWGRQGGLYEQYF
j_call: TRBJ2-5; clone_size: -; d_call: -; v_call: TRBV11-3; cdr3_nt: TGTGCCAGCAGCCCAGGGTGGGGTGAAGAGACCCAGTACTTC; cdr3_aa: CASSPGWGEETQYF
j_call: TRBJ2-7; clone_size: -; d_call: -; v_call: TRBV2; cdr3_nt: TGTGCCAGCAGTAAGGGGGGAATCGAGCAGTACTTC; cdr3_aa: CASSKGGIEQYF
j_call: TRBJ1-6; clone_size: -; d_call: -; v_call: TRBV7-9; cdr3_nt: TGTGCCAGCAGCCTATACAGGGATTCACCCCTCCACTTT; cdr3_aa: CASSLYRDSPLHF
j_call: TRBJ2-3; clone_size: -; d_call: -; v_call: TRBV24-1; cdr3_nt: TGTGCCACCAGTGATTTTCGGACCAGGGAGGATACGCAGTATTTT; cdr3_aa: CATSDFRTREDTQYF
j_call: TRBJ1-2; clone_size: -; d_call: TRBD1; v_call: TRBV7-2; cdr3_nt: TGTGCCAGCAGCCTCGACAGGGGCTGGGGGTATGGCTACACCTTC; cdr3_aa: CASSLDRGWGYGYTF
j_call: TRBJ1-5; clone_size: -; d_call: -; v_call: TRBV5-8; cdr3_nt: TGTGCCAGCAGCTTGTCAGTAAACAGTCAGCCCCAGCATTTT; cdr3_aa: CASSLSVNSQPQHF
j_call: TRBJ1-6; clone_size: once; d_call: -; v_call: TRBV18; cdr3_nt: TGTGCCAGCTCAGCCACTGGGGATTCACCCCTCCACTTT; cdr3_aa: CASSATGDSPLHF
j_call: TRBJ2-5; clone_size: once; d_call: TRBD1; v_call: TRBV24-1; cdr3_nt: TGTGCCACCAGTGACCCCGGGACAGGGGGCATTGAGACCCAGTACTTC; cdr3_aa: CATSDPGTGGIETQYF
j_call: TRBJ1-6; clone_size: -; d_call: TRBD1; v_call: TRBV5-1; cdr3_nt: TGCGCCAGCAGCTCTGCTCCGGGACAGTTTAATTCACCCCTCCACTTT; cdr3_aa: CASSSAPGQFNSPLHF
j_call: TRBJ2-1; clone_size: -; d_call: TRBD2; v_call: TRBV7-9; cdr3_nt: TGTGCCAGCAGCTTGGTTAGCGGGAGGTTTAATGAGCAGTTCTTC; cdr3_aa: CASSLVSGRFNEQFF
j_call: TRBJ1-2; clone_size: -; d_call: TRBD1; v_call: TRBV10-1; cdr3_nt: TGCGCCAGCAGTGCCGACAGGGCGAGCCGCTACACCTTC; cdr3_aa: CASSADRASRYTF
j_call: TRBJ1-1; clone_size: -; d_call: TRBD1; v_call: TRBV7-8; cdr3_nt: TGTGCCAGCAGACTTTACAGGGGGACTGAAGCTTTCTTT; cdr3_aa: CASRLYRGTEAFF
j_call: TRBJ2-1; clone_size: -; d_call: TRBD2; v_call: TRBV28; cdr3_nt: TGTGCCAGCAGTTTAGTCCGGCTAGCGGGGACTGAGCAGTTCTTC; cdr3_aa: CASSLVRLAGTEQFF
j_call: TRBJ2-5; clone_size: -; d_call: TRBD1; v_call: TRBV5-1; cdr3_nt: TGCGCCAGCAGCCAAGGGGGGACAGGGGGCGTCGAGACCCAGTACTTC; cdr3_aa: CASSQGGTGGVETQYF
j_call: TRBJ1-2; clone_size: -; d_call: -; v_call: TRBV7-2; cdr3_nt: TGTGCCAGCAGCTTACGGGCAGCGGCTGGCGGCTACACCTTC; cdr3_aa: CASSLRAAAGGYTF
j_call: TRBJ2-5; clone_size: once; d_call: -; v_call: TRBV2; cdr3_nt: TGTGCCAGCAGTGATAAGGGGGGGCGAGAGACCCAGTACTTC; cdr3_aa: CASSDKGGRETQYF
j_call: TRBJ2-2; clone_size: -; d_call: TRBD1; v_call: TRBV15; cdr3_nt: TGTGCCACCAGCAGCGGACAGGGAAACACCGGGGAGCTGTTTTTT; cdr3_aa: CATSSGQGNTGELFF
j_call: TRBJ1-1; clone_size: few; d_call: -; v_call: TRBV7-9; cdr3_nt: TGTGCCAGCAGCTTACTAGACGGCAACCAGGCTGAAGCTTTCTTT; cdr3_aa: CASSLLDGNQAEAFF
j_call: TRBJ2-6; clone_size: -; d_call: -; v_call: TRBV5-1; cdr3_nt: TGCGCCAGCAGCTTGGAAGGACAGACTGGGGCCAACGTCCTGACTTTC; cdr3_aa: CASSLEGQTGANVLTF
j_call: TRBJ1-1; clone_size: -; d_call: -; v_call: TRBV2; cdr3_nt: TGTGCCAGCGCGACACAGGGAAACACTGAAGCTTTCTTT; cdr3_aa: CASATQGNTEAFF
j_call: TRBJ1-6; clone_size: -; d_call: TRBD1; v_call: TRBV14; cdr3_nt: TGTGCCAGGAGGACAGGAAGCTCTTCACCCCTCCACTTT; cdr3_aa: CARRTGSSSPLHF
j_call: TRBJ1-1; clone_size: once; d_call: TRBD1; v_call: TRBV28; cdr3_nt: TGTGCCAGCAGTCCCCGACGGACAGGAGAAGCTTTCTTT; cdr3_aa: CASSPRRTGEAFF
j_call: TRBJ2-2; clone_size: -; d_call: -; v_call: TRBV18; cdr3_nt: TGTGCCAGCTCACCACCTAGCATGGCGAACACCGGGGAGCTGTTTTTT; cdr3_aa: CASSPPSMANTGELFF
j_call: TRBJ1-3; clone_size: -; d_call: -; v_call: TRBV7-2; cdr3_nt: TGTGCCAGCAGCTATGGGTCCGACCCTGGAAACACCATATATTTT; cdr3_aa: CASSYGSDPGNTIYF
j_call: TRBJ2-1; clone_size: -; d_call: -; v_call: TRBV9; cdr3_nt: TGTGCCAGCAGCGTAGGGACATCCCGATACAATGAGCAGTTCTTC; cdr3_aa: CASSVGTSRYNEQFF
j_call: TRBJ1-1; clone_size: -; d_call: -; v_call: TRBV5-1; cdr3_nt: TGCGCCAGCAGCTTCAGGACGAACACTGAAGCTTTCTTT; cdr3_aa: CASSFRTNTEAFF
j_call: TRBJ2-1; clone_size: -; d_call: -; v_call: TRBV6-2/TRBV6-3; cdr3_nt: TGTGCCAGCAGTTACTCAGGCAGCCCGGGGTCCTACAATGAGCAGTTCTTC; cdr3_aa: CASSYSGSPGSYNEQFF
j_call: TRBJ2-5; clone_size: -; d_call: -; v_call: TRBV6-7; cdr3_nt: TGTGCCAGCAGTTACTTGGGACTTAGGATGACCCAGTACTTC; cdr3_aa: CASSYLGLRMTQYF
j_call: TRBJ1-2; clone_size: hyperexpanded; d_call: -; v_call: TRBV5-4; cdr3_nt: TGTGCCAGCAGCCCCGGAGAGTCAGGCGTTGGCTACACCTTC; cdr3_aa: CASSPGESGVGYTF
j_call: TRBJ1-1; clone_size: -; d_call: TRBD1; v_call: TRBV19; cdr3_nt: TGTGCCAGTATCCCCTCCTTGGACAGGGATGAAGCTTTCTTT; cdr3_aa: CASIPSLDRDEAFF
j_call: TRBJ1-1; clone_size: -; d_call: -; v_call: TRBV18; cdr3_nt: TGTGCCAGCTCACCAGGCCAGAACACTGAAGCTTTCTTT; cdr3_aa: CASSPGQNTEAFF
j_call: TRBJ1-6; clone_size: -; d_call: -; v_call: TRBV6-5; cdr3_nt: TGTGCCAGCGGGGGCGGGGAATATTCACCCCTCCACTTT; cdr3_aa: CASGGGEYSPLHF
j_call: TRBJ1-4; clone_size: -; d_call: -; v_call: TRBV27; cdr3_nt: TGTGCCAGCGGAGCGGGGATGCAGGAAAAACTGTTTTTT; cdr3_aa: CASGAGMQEKLFF
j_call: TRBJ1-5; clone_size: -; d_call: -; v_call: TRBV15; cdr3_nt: TGTGCCACCAGCAGACAAACAAATCAGCCCCAGCATTTT; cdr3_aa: CATSRQTNQPQHF
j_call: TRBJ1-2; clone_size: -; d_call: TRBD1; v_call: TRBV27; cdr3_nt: TGTGCCAGCAGTGGCTTCCGGGACAGGGGGCGGGTAGGTGGCTACACCTTC; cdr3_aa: CASSGFRDRGRVGGYTF
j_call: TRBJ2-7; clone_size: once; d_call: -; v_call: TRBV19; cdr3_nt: TGTGCCAGTAGGGGCAGGCCTTCCTACGAGCAGTACTTC; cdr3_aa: CASRGRPSYEQYF